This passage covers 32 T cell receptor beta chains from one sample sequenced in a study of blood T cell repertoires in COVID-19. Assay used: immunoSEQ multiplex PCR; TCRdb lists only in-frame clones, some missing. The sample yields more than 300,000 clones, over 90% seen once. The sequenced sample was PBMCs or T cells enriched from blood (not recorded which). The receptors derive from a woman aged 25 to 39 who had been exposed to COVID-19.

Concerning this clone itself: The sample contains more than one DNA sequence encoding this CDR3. This chain's CDR3 is CASSPGQGVGYTF. The CDR3 coding sequence is TGCGCCAGCAGCCCCGGACAGGGAGTAGGCTACACCTTC. The rearrangement uses TRBV5-1 and TRBJ1-2; TRBD1 matches 8 bases. The CDR3 is made up of 13 amino acids. Germline CDR1 SGHRS, CDR2 YFSETQ. V shed 4 bases and J 8 bases; nucleotides not matched to a gene: 7.

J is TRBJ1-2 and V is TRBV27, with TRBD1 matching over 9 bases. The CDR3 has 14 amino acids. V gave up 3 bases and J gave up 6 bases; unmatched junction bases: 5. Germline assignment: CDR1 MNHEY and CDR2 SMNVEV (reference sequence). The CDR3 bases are TGTGCCAGCAGTTTGGGACAGGGATGGAATGGCTACACCTTC. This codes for CASSLGQGWNGYTF.

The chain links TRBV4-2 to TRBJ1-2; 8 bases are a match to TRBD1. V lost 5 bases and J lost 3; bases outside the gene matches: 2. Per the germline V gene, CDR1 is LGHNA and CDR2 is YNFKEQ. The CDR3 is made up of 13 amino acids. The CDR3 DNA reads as TGTGCCAGCAGCAAGGACAGGGACTATGGCTACACCTTC. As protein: CASSKDRDYGYTF.

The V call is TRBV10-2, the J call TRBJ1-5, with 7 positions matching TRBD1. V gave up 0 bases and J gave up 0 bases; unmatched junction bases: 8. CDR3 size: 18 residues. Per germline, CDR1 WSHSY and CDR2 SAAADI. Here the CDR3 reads CASSESTGRHYSNQPQHF. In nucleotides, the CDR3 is TGCGCCAGCAGTGAGTCGACAGGGAGGCATTATAGCAATCAGCCCCAGCATTTT.

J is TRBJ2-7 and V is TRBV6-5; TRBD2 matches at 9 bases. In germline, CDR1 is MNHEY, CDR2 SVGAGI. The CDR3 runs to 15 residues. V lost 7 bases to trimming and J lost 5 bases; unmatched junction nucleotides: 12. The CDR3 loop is CASKDTGTSTNEQYF. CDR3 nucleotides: TGTGCCAGCAAAGATACCGGGACTAGCACTAACGAGCAGTACTTC.

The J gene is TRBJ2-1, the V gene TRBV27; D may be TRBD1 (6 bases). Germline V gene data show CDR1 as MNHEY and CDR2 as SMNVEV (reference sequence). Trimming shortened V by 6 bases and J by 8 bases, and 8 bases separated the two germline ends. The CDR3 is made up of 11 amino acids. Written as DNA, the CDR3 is TGTGCCAGCAGCACAGGGCATGAGCAGTTCTTC. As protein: CASSTGHEQFF.

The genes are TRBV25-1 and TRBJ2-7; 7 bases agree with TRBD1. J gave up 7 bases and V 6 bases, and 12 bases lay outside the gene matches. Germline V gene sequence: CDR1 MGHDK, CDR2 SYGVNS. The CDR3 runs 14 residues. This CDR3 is CASRETGITGEQYF. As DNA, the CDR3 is TGTGCCAGCAGAGAGACAGGGATAACGGGGGAGCAGTACTTC.

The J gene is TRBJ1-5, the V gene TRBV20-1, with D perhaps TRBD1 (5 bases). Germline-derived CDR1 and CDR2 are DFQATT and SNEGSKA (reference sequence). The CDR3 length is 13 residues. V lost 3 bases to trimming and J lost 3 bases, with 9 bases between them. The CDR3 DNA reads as TGCAGTGCTAGTGCGGGGGTCAATCAGCCCCAGCATTTT. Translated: CSASAGVNQPQHF.

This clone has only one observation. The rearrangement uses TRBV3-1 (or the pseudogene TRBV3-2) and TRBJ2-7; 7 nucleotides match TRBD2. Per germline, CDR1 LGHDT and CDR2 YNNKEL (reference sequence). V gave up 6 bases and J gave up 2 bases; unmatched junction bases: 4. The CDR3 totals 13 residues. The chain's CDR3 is CASRIAGTYEQYF. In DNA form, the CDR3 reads TGTGCCAGCAGAATAGCGGGTACCTACGAGCAGTACTTC.

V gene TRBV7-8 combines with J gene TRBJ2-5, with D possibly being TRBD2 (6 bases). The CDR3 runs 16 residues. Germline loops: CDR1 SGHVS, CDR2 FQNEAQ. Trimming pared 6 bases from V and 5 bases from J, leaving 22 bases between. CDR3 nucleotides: TGTGCCAGCAGAAATTCACTAGCTCCCGGATGGGAGACCCAGTACTTC. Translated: CASRNSLAPGWETQYF. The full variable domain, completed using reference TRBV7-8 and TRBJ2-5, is GAGVSQSPRYKVAKRGQDVALRCDPISGHVSLFWYQQALGQGPEFLTYFQNEAQLDKSGLPSDRFFAERPEGSVSTLKIQRTQQEDSAVYLCASRNSLAPGWETQYFGPGTRLLVL.

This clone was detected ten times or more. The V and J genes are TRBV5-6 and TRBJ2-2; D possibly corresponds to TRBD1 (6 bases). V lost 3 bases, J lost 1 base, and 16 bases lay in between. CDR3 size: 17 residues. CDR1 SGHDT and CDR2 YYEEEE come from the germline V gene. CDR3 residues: CASSSSSGGENTGELFF. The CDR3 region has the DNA TGTGCCAGCAGCTCCAGTTCTGGGGGCGAGAACACCGGGGAGCTGTTTTTT.

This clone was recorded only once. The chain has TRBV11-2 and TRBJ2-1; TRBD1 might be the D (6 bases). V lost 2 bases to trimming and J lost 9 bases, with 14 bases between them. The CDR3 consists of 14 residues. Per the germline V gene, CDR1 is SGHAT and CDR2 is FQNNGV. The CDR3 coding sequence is TGTGCCAGCAGCTTAATGGGGGCGGCTATTGAGCAGTTCTTC. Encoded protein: CASSLMGAAIEQFF.

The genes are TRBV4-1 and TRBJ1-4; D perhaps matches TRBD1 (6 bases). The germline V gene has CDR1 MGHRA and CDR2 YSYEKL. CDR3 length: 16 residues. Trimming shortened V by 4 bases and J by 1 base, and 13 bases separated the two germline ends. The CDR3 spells CASSPTGIVTNEKLFF. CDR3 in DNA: TGCGCCAGCAGCCCTACAGGGATTGTAACTAATGAAAAACTGTTTTTT.

This CDR3 reads CASSVAPRGTEAFF. The DNA of the CDR3 is TGTGCCAGCAGCGTAGCCCCCAGGGGCACTGAAGCTTTCTTT. The rearrangement joins TRBV9 to TRBJ1-1; TRBD1 is a possible D gene (6 bases). The CDR3 spans 14 residues. The germline V and J ends were trimmed by 0 bases and 4 bases, with 10 bases remaining between them. In germline, CDR1 is SGDLS, CDR2 YYNGEE.

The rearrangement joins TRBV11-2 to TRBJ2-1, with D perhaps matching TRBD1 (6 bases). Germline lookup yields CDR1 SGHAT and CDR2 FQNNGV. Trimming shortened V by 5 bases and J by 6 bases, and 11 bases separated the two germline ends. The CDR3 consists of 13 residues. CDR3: CASSQDSLNEQFF. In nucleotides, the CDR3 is TGTGCCAGCAGCCAGGACAGCCTCAATGAGCAGTTCTTC.

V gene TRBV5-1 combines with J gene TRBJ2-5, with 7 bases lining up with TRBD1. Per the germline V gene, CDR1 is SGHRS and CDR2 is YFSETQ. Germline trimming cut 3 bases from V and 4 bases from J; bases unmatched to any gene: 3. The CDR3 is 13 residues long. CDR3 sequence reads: CASSSSGGETQYF. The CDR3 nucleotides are TGCGCCAGCAGCTCCTCAGGGGGAGAGACCCAGTACTTC. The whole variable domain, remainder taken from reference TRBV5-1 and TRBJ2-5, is KAGVTQTPRYLIKTRGQQVTLSCSPISGHRSVSWYQQTPGQGLQFLFEYFSETQRNKGNFPGRFSGRQFSNSRSEMNVSTLELGDSALYLCASSSSGGETQYFGPGTRLLVL.

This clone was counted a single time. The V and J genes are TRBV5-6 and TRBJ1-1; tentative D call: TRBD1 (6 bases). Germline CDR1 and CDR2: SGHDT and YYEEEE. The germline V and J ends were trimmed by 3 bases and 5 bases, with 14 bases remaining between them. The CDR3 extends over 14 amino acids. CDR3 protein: CASSYTPGETEAFF. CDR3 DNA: TGTGCCAGCAGCTATACCCCAGGGGAGACTGAAGCTTTCTTT.

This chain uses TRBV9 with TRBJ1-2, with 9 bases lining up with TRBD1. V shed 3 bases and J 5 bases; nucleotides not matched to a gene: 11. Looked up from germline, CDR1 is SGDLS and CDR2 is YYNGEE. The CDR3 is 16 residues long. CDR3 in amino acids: CASSGRTGEIYYGYTF. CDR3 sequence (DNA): TGTGCCAGCAGCGGCCGGACAGGGGAGATCTATTATGGCTACACCTTC. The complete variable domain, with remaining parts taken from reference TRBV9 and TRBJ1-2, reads DSGVTQTPKHLITATGQRVTLRCSPRSGDLSVYWYQQSLDQGLQFLIQYYNGEERAKGNILERFSAQQFPDLHSELNLSSLELGDSALYFCASSGRTGEIYYGYTFGSGTRLTVV.

In nucleotides, the CDR3 is TGCGCCAGCAGGGACAGGGGGGCGACGGGAGGCTACACCTTC. It yields the protein CASRDRGATGGYTF. The rearrangement uses TRBV5-1 and TRBJ1-2, with 10 bases matching TRBD1. This CDR3 has 14 residues. Germline CDR1 reads SGHRS; CDR2 reads YFSETQ. The junction had 9 bases not matched to a gene; V was cut back by 5 bases and J by 8 bases.

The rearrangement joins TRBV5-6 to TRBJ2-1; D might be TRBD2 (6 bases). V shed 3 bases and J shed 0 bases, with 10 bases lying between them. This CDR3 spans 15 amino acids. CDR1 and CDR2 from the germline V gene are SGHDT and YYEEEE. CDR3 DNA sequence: TGTGCCAGCAGCTGGGACTCGGCCTCCTACAATGAGCAGTTCTTC. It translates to CASSWDSASYNEQFF.

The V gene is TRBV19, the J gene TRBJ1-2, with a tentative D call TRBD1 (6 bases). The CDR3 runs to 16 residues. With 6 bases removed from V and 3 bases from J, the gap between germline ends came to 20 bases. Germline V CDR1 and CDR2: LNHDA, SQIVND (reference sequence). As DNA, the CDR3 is TGTGCCAGTAGCCCGACCAGGGGCGCGAAACACTATGGCTACACCTTC. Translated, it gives CASSPTRGAKHYGYTF. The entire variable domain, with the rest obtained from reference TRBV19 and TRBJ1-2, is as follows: DGGITQSPKYLFRKEGQNVTLSCEQNLNHDAMYWYRQDPGQGLRLIYYSQIVNDFQKGDIAEGYSVSREKKESFPLTVTSAQKNPTAFYLCASSPTRGAKHYGYTFGSGTRLTVV.

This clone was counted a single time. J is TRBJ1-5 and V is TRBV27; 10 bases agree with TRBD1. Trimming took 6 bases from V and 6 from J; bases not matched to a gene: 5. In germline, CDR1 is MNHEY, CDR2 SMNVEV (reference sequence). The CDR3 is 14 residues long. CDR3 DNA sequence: TGTGCCAGCAGCGAGACAGGGGGCACTCAGCCCCAGCATTTT. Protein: CASSETGGTQPQHF.

CDR3 region: CASSLGPPGQGYGYTF. The CDR3, as DNA: TGCGCCAGCAGCTTGGGACCCCCGGGACAGGGGTACGGCTACACCTTC. The chain is built from TRBV5-1 and TRBJ1-2; TRBD1 agrees at 10 bases. Germline trimming cut 0 bases from V and 8 bases from J; bases unmatched to any gene: 10. Germline assignment: CDR1 SGHRS and CDR2 YFSETQ. CDR3 length: 16 amino acids.

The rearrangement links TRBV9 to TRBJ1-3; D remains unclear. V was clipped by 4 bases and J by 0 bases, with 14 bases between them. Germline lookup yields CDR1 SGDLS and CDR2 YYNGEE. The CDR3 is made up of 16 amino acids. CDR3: CASSIGWQSSGNTIYF. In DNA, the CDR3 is TGTGCCAGCAGCATTGGTTGGCAGTCCTCTGGAAACACCATATATTTT.

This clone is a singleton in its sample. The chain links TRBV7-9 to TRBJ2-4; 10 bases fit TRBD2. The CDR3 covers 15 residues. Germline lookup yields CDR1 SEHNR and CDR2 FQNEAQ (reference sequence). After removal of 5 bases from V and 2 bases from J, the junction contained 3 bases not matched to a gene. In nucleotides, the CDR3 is TGTGCCAGCAGCCCTAGCGGGGGCCCCAAAAACATTCAGTACTTC. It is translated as CASSPSGGPKNIQYF.

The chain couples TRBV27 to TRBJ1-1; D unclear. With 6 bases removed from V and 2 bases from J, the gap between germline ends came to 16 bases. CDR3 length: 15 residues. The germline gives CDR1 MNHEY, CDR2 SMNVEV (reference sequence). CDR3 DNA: TGTGCCAGCAGGATGGCAGGCGGGCGAAACACTGAAGCTTTCTTT. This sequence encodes CASRMAGGRNTEAFF.

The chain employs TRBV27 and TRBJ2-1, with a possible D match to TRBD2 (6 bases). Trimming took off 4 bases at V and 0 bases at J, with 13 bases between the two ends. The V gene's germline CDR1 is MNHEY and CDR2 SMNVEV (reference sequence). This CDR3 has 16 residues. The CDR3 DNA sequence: TGTGCCAGCAGTTCCTCAGCGGGCGACTCCTACAATGAGCAGTTCTTC. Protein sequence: CASSSSAGDSYNEQFF.

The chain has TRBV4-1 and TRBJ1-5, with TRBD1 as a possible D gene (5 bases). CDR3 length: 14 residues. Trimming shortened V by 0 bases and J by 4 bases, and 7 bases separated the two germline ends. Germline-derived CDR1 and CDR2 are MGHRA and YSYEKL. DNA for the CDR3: TGCGCCAGCAGCCAAGAGCGGGGGAATCAGCCCCAGCATTTT. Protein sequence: CASSQERGNQPQHF.

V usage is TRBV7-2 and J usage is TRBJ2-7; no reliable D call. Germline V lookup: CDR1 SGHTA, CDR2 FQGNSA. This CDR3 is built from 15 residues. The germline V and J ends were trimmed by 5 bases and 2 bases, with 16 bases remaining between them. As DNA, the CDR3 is TGTGCCAGCAGCCCCCGTTTCGCTAATGCCTACGAGCAGTACTTC. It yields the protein CASSPRFANAYEQYF.

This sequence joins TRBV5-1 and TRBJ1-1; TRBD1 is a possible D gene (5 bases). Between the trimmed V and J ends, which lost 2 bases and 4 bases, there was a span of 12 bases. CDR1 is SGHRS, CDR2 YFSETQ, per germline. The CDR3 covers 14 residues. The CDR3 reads CASSFGDRGTEAFF. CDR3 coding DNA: TGCGCCAGCAGCTTCGGAGACAGAGGCACTGAAGCTTTCTTT.

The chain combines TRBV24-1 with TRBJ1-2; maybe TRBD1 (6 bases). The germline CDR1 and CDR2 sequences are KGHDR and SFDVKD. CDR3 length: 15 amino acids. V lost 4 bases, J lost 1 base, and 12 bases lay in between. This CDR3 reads CATSDPGQNNYGYTF. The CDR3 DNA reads TGTGCCACCAGTGACCCCGGACAGAATAACTATGGCTACACCTTC.

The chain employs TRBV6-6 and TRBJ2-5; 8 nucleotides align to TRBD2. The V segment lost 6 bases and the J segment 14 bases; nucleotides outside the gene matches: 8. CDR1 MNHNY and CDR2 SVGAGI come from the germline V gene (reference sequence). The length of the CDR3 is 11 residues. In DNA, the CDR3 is TGTGCCAGCAGGGGAACTAGCGGATCATACTTC. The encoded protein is CASRGTSGSYF.